The 12 T cell receptor beta chains below were found in one sample sequenced in a study of blood T cell repertoires in COVID-19. Method: immunoSEQ multiplex PCR; TCRdb's copy keeps in-frame clones and lacks some. The table records about 140,000 clones, 65% to 85% of them present only once. Sequenced sample: peripheral blood. The origin of the receptors is a young man with COVID-19, enrolled during active disease.

V is TRBV29-1 and J is TRBJ2-1; 10 bases line up with TRBD1. CDR3 length: 13 residues. Germline V gives CDR1 SQVTM, CDR2 ANQGSEA. Germline trimming cut 6 bases from V and 6 bases from J; bases unmatched to any gene: 5. In DNA, the CDR3 is TGCAGCGTCGGACAGGGGGTTGGCAATGAGCAGTTCTTC. Translating gives CSVGQGVGNEQFF.

The rearrangement links TRBV7-9 to TRBJ1-3; the match to TRBD1 covers 8 bases. This CDR3 has 16 amino acids. Germline V lookup: CDR1 SEHNR, CDR2 FQNEAQ (reference sequence). The V segment lost 7 bases and the J segment 1 base; nucleotides outside the gene matches: 9. The CDR3 here is CASTVTGGISGNTIYF. CDR3 in DNA: TGTGCCAGCACGGTAACAGGGGGAATTTCTGGAAACACCATATATTTT.

The sample holds one count of this clone. This chain uses TRBV6-5 with TRBJ2-5; maybe TRBD1 (6 bases). Between the trimmed V and J ends, which lost 6 bases and 4 bases, there was a span of 12 bases. From germline, CDR1 is MNHEY and CDR2 SVGAGI. The CDR3 is 13 amino acids. CDR3 nucleotide sequence: TGTGCCAGCAGCGCAGGGGTTGGAGAGACCCAGTACTTC. This sequence encodes CASSAGVGETQYF.

V usage is TRBV7-2 and J usage is TRBJ2-2; 9 nucleotides align to TRBD1. The germline gives CDR1 SGHTA, CDR2 FQGNSA. The CDR3 has 15 amino acids. V lost 4 bases to trimming and J lost 7 bases; unmatched junction nucleotides: 7. The CDR3 loop is CASSSPTGGGGELFF. CDR3 DNA sequence: TGTGCCAGCAGCTCACCTACAGGGGGCGGCGGGGAGCTGTTTTTT.

The chain links TRBV5-4 to TRBJ2-3, with 12 nucleotides matching TRBD2. After removal of 6 bases from V and 0 bases from J, the junction contained 8 bases not matched to a gene. The CDR3 extends over 17 amino acids. The germline gives CDR1 SGHNT, CDR2 YYREEE (reference sequence). This CDR3 is CASTVIGLAGSTDTQYF. As DNA, the CDR3 is TGTGCCAGCACCGTTATCGGACTAGCGGGGAGCACAGATACGCAGTATTTT.

The V gene is TRBV20-1, the J gene TRBJ2-1, with TRBD2 identical over 8 bases. Germline-derived CDR1 and CDR2 are DFQATT and SNEGSKA (reference sequence). This CDR3 comprises 14 residues. Trimming removed 3 bases from V and 8 bases from J; junction bases left unmatched: 9. The CDR3: CSASRSGRKDEQFF. The CDR3 region has the DNA TGCAGTGCTAGTCGGAGCGGGAGAAAAGATGAGCAGTTCTTC.

The J gene is TRBJ1-1, the V gene TRBV12-3 or TRBV12-4; D is perhaps TRBD1 (6 bases). The CDR3 runs to 13 residues. V lost 10 bases, J lost 4 bases, and 16 bases lay in between. The DNA for the CDR3 is TGTGCCACCCGTGGGGGACACTTCACTGAAGCTTTCTTT. Its translation is CATRGGHFTEAFF.

This sequence joins TRBV6-5 and TRBJ2-5; 14 bases are a match to TRBD2. The CDR3 is made up of 15 amino acids. CDR1 and CDR2 from the germline V gene are MNHEY and SVGAGI. V shed 6 bases and J 5 bases; nucleotides not matched to a gene: 5. The CDR3, as DNA: TGTGCCAGCAGGCGGGGGACTAGCGGGAGTGAGACCCAGTACTTC. As protein: CASRRGTSGSETQYF.

V is TRBV4-1 and J is TRBJ1-1; D not resolved. This CDR3 contains 15 residues. V was cut by 1 base and J by 0 bases, with 9 bases left in between. CDR1 MGHRA and CDR2 YSYEKL come from the germline V gene. CDR3 sequence (DNA): TGCGCCAGCAGCCAAGTAGAAAGTTTGAACACTGAAGCTTTCTTT. Translated, it gives CASSQVESLNTEAFF.

The chain carries TRBV28 and TRBJ2-7, with 8 bases identical to TRBD1. The CDR3 is made up of 14 amino acids. Trimming at V came to 5 bases and at J to 3 bases, leaving 6 bases not matched to a gene. In germline, CDR1 is MDHEN, CDR2 SYDVKM. The DNA for the CDR3 is TGTGCCAGCAGTGCTCCGGGACAGGTCTACGAGCAGTACTTC. Its protein is CASSAPGQVYEQYF. The full variable domain, with the rest looked up from reference TRBV28 and TRBJ2-7, is DVKVTQSSRYLVKRTGEKVFLECVQDMDHENMFWYRQDPGLGLRLIYFSYDVKMKEKGDIPEGYSVSREKKERFSLILESASTNQTSMYLCASSAPGQVYEQYFGPGTRLTVT.

The rearrangement uses TRBV6-5 and TRBJ2-7; 7 bases line up with TRBD1. V dropped 0 bases and J dropped 2; count of bases not matched to a gene: 7. The CDR3 is 16 amino acids. Germline CDR1 is MNHEY and CDR2 is SVGAGI. CDR3: CASSYSFPTGAYEQYF. Written as DNA, the CDR3 is TGTGCCAGCAGTTACTCCTTTCCCACAGGGGCCTACGAGCAGTACTTC.

This clone occurred once. The genes are TRBV10-2 and TRBJ1-2, with D unclear. Germline V gene lookup returns CDR1 WSHSY and CDR2 SAAADI. The CDR3 is made up of 12 amino acids. Between the trimmed V and J ends, which lost 7 bases and 3 bases, there was a span of 9 bases. CDR3 nucleotide sequence: TGCGCCAGCATGCGGGATGACTATGGCTACACCTTC. It yields the protein CASMRDDYGYTF.